This TCR beta chain is from a study of CD8 T cells in ankylosing spondylitis. TCRdb reprocessed the 5' RACE reads with MiXCR, giving one entry per CDR3 protein. The sample lists 200,000 to 250,000 distinct CDR3 sequences, more than 25% occurring once. The CDR3 runs 13 residues. V lost 0 bases and J 8 bases, leaving 13 bases between the germline ends. The V gene's germline CDR1 is DFQATT and CDR2 SNEGSKA (reference sequence). This clonotype originated in a male donor with ankylosing spondylitis or in good health (not recorded which). The gene calls are TRBV20-1 and TRBJ1-2, with D perhaps TRBD1 (5 bases). Sequencing used blood, either unsorted or a sorted T cell fraction (not recorded which). The CDR3 reads CSAREGAVLGYTF. DNA for the CDR3: TGCAGTGCTAGAGAAGGGGCGGTATTGGGCTACACCTTC.